The clone carrying this TCR beta chain was counted once. As yet, its antigen is unknown. The data were taken from a study of post-analysis software for immune sequencing data. Regarding the study as a whole: Patients showed TRBV5-6, TRBV5-1 and TRBV20-1 among a few TRBV segments more frequent than in controls.

Germline V gene sequence: CDR1 LGHDT, CDR2 YNNKEL (reference sequence). The CDR3 spans 18 residues. With V trimmed by 1 base and J by 0 bases, 10 bases remained unmatched. Built from TCR beta cDNA, the libraries had unique molecular identifiers in them. TCRdb processed the PCR reads anew with MiXCR; each CDR3 protein has one entry. The sample holds roughly 800,000 distinct CDR3 sequences, 40% to 55% seen once. The genes are TRBV3-1 and TRBJ2-7; 9 bases agree with TRBD2. The clonotype comes from a girl aged 5-17 years with multiple sclerosis. The sequenced sample consisted of blood. CDR3 coding DNA: TGTGCCAGCAGCCAAGGTCCTTATTTAGCGGGAGACTCCTACGAGCAGTACTTC. It encodes CASSQGPYLAGDSYEQYF.